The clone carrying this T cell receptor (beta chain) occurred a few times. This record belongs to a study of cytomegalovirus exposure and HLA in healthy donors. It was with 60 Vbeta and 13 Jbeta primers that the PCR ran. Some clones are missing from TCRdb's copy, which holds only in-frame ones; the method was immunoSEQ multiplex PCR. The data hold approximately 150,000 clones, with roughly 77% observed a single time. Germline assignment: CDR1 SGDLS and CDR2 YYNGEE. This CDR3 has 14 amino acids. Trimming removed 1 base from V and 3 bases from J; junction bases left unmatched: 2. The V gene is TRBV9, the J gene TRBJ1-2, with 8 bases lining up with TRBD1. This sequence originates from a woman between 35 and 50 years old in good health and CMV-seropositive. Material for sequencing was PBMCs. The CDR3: CASSVQDRDYGYTF. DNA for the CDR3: TGTGCCAGCAGCGTACAGGACAGGGACTATGGCTACACCTTC.